These 21 T cell receptor beta chains were all obtained from the same sample, sequenced in a study of cytomegalovirus exposure and HLA in healthy donors. Profiling relied on immunoSEQ multiplex PCR, and the TCRdb table lists in-frame clones only, not all of them. The sample includes more than 300,000 clones, roughly 90% seen only once; the top ten take around 0.84%. The sample was PBMCs. These receptors originate from a woman aged 18-29 years in good health and CMV-seronegative.

V and J are TRBV15 and TRBJ2-2, with a tentative D call TRBD2 (5 bases). The V end was cut by 0 bases, the J end by 5 bases, with 16 bases between. The germline V gene encodes CDR1 LNHNV and CDR2 YYDKDF (reference sequence). This CDR3 is 17 amino acids long. The CDR3: CATSRDKVGVRTGELFF. DNA of the CDR3: TGTGCCACCAGCAGAGATAAAGTGGGAGTGAGAACCGGGGAGCTGTTTTTT. The whole variable domain, remainder taken from reference TRBV15 and TRBJ2-2, is DAMVIQNPRYQVTQFGKPVTLSCSQTLNHNVMYWYQQKSSQAPKLLFHYYDKDFNNEADTPDNFQSRRPNTSFCFLDIRSPGLGDTAMYLCATSRDKVGVRTGELFFGEGSRLTVL.

This clone was seen once. The V call is TRBV28, the J call TRBJ1-5; possibly TRBD1 for D (6 bases). Germline loops: CDR1 MDHEN, CDR2 SYDVKM. Trimming stripped 11 bases from V and 0 bases from J, with 20 bases between. The CDR3 contains 16 residues. The CDR3 coding sequence is TGTGCCGTAATCGGGGGGGGCGAGTATAGCAATCAGCCCCAGCATTTT. It encodes CAVIGGGEYSNQPQHF.

The rearrangement links TRBV28 to TRBJ2-7; the D gene is possibly TRBD1 (7 bases). Trimming stripped 6 bases from V and 4 bases from J, with 19 bases between. The CDR3 runs to 15 residues. Per the germline V gene, CDR1 is MDHEN and CDR2 is SYDVKM. This chain's CDR3 is CASRSPGGGHYEQYF. The CDR3 DNA sequence: TGTGCCAGCAGATCCCCAGGGGGAGGCCATTACGAGCAGTACTTC.

The chain employs TRBV7-2 and TRBJ1-2, with a tentative D call TRBD1 (6 bases). CDR3 length equals 14 residues. With 0 bases removed from V and 8 bases from J, the gap between germline ends came to 13 bases. Looked up from germline, CDR1 is SGHTA and CDR2 is FQGNSA. The CDR3 reads CASSLAEGVEGYTF. DNA for the CDR3: TGTGCCAGCAGCTTAGCTGAGGGGGTGGAAGGCTACACCTTC.

The chain's CDR3 is CASSLGLAGGMMPDTQYF. The DNA of the CDR3 is TGTGCCAGCAGCCTCGGACTAGCGGGAGGGATGATGCCAGATACGCAGTATTTT. The chain joins TRBV9 to TRBJ2-3; TRBD2 matches at 15 bases. V dropped 4 bases and J dropped 4; count of bases not matched to a gene: 10. The germline V gene encodes CDR1 SGDLS and CDR2 YYNGEE. The CDR3 spans 18 residues. Supplemented by reference TRBV9 and TRBJ2-3, the full variable domain reads DSGVTQTPKHLITATGQRVTLRCSPRSGDLSVYWYQQSLDQGLQFLIQYYNGEERAKGNILERFSAQQFPDLHSELNLSSLELGDSALYFCASSLGLAGGMMPDTQYFGPGTRLTVL.

The chain recombines TRBV29-1 with TRBJ2-1; 11 nucleotides align to TRBD2. CDR3 size: 15 residues. V dropped 3 bases and J dropped 6; count of bases not matched to a gene: 7. The germline V gene has CDR1 SQVTM and CDR2 ANQGSEA. The CDR3 protein is CSVEALAGGSNEQFF. Here the CDR3 DNA reads TGCAGCGTTGAGGCGCTAGCGGGAGGAAGCAATGAGCAGTTCTTC.

V gene TRBV19 combines with J gene TRBJ2-7; 8 nucleotides match TRBD1. CDR1 and CDR2 from the germline V gene are LNHDA and SQIVND (reference sequence). The CDR3 spans 14 residues. J lost 4 bases, V lost 4 bases, and 6 bases had no gene match. DNA for the CDR3: TGTGCCAGTAGTAAGGGACAGGATTTGTACGAGCAGTACTTC. Protein sequence: CASSKGQDLYEQYF.

This clone occurred a few times. Other nucleotide sequences from this sample produce the same CDR3. The chain's CDR3 is CASSFPGYEQYF. DNA for the CDR3: TGTGCCAGCAGTTTCCCGGGGTACGAGCAGTACTTC. The chain employs TRBV28 and TRBJ2-7, with D possibly matching TRBD2 (5 bases). Trimming took off 3 bases at V and 4 bases at J, with 7 bases between the two ends. This CDR3 is 12 amino acids long. The germline V gene encodes CDR1 MDHEN and CDR2 SYDVKM.

The V and J genes are TRBV5-4 and TRBJ1-2; TRBD1 agrees at 10 bases. Germline V CDR1 and CDR2: SGHNT, YYREEE (reference sequence). CDR3 size: 15 residues. V shed 2 bases and J 6 bases; nucleotides not matched to a gene: 7. The CDR3 spells CASSFRWTGGDGYTF. Here the CDR3 DNA reads TGTGCCAGCAGCTTCCGCTGGACAGGGGGAGATGGCTACACCTTC.

This chain links TRBV18 with TRBJ2-6, with 11 nucleotides matching TRBD1. Germline V CDR1 and CDR2: KGHSH, LQKENI. Germline trimming cut 3 bases from V and 2 bases from J; bases unmatched to any gene: 0. The CDR3 has 16 amino acids. The CDR3 nucleotides are TGTGCCAGCTCACCGGGACAGGGGGCTGGGGCCAACGTCCTGACTTTC. As protein: CASSPGQGAGANVLTF.

The chain recombines TRBV28 with TRBJ1-5; tentatively, D is TRBD1 (5 bases). Germline CDR1 is MDHEN and CDR2 is SYDVKM. With 4 bases removed from V and 2 bases from J, the gap between germline ends came to 12 bases. The CDR3 spans 15 residues. CDR3 sequence reads: CASSSQEGGNQPQHF. The CDR3 coding sequence is TGTGCCAGCAGTTCACAAGAAGGGGGCAATCAGCCCCAGCATTTT. The full variable domain, completed using reference TRBV28 and TRBJ1-5, is DVKVTQSSRYLVKRTGEKVFLECVQDMDHENMFWYRQDPGLGLRLIYFSYDVKMKEKGDIPEGYSVSREKKERFSLILESASTNQTSMYLCASSSQEGGNQPQHFGDGTRLSIL.

The chain links TRBV4-2 to TRBJ2-7; 7 positions match TRBD2. CDR1 LGHNA and CDR2 YNFKEQ come from the germline V gene. The CDR3 extends over 16 amino acids. With 0 bases clipped from V and 0 bases from J, the junction kept 5 bases outside the gene matches. The CDR3 is CASSQDRGGDSYEQYF. The CDR3 region has the DNA TGTGCCAGCAGCCAAGACCGGGGAGGGGACTCCTACGAGCAGTACTTC.

CDR3 loop: CASSYLGTANTGELFF. Written as DNA, the CDR3 is TGTGCCAGCAGCTATTTGGGGACAGCGAACACCGGGGAGCTGTTTTTT. The rearrangement uses TRBV7-3 and TRBJ2-2; 7 bases are shared with TRBD1. This CDR3 is 16 amino acids long. V was clipped by 4 bases and J by 0 bases; unmatched bases: 5. From germline, CDR1 is SGHTA and CDR2 FQGTGA.

This rearrangement joins TRBV4-1 to TRBJ2-1; TRBD2 aligns across 8 bases. Losses at the gene ends were 4 bases for V and 7 bases for J; bases not matched to a gene: 6. Germline V gives CDR1 MGHRA, CDR2 YSYEKL. There are 14 residues in the CDR3. CDR3 amino acids: CASSRPAGENEQFF. In DNA form, the CDR3 reads TGCGCCAGCAGCCGTCCAGCGGGAGAGAATGAGCAGTTCTTC.

V usage is TRBV5-6 and J usage is TRBJ2-7, with D maybe TRBD1 (6 bases). This CDR3 is 12 amino acids long. V gave up 4 bases and J gave up 7 bases, with 12 bases separating them. CDR1 is SGHDT and CDR2 is YYEEEE in the germline V gene. This CDR3 is CASSTHREEQYF. The CDR3 DNA sequence: TGTGCCAGCAGCACACACAGGGAGGAGCAGTACTTC. The full variable domain, rest sourced from reference TRBV5-6 and TRBJ2-7, is DAGVTQSPTHLIKTRGQQVTLRCSPKSGHDTVSWYQQALGQGPQFIFQYYEEEERQRGNFPDRFSGHQFPNYSSELNVNALLLGDSALYLCASSTHREEQYFGPGTRLTVT.

The chain links TRBV9 to TRBJ2-7, with D possibly TRBD2 on 6 matching bases. CDR1 is SGDLS and CDR2 is YYNGEE in the germline V gene. Trimming removed 0 bases from V and 3 bases from J, with 10 bases in between. The CDR3 consists of 14 residues. CDR3 sequence: CASSVGAGNYEQYF. CDR3 DNA: TGTGCCAGCAGCGTAGGGGCGGGGAACTACGAGCAGTACTTC.

This chain links TRBV15 with TRBJ2-3, with 10 positions matching TRBD2. CDR1 and CDR2 from the germline V gene are LNHNV and YYDKDF (reference sequence). Losses at the gene ends were 8 bases for V and 2 bases for J; bases not matched to a gene: 10. The CDR3 is 16 amino acids. CDR3 nucleotide sequence: TGTGCCACCGTGGAGACTAGCGGGTCCCTCACAGATACGCAGTATTTT. It yields the protein CATVETSGSLTDTQYF. The full variable domain, its missing parts supplied by reference TRBV15 and TRBJ2-3, is DAMVIQNPRYQVTQFGKPVTLSCSQTLNHNVMYWYQQKSSQAPKLLFHYYDKDFNNEADTPDNFQSRRPNTSFCFLDIRSPGLGDTAMYLCATVETSGSLTDTQYFGPGTRLTVL.

This sequence joins TRBV5-1 and TRBJ1-4, with no clear D. Germline CDR1 reads SGHRS; CDR2 reads YFSETQ. The V end was cut by 2 bases, the J end by 0 bases, with 5 bases between. The CDR3 runs 14 residues. The CDR3 DNA reads as TGCGCCAGCAGCTTCAGGTCAACTAATGAAAAACTGTTTTTT. Translation: CASSFRSTNEKLFF.

CDR3 protein: CASGLVPGGEVHNEQFF. CDR3 DNA: TGTGCTAGTGGTTTGGTACCAGGAGGGGAGGTCCACAATGAGCAGTTCTTC. This chain uses TRBV12-5 with TRBJ2-1; maybe TRBD2 (6 bases). The ends were cut back, 0 bases at V and 5 bases at J, with 17 bases in the middle. The CDR3 totals 17 residues. CDR1 is LGHNT and CDR2 is FRNRAP in the germline V gene.

Worth noting for this clone: Other DNA sequences from this sample encode an identical CDR3 as well. The chain couples TRBV9 to TRBJ2-1; no clear D. CDR1 is SGDLS and CDR2 is YYNGEE in the germline V gene. Trimming took 0 bases from V and 5 from J, leaving 6 bases between them. The CDR3 is made up of 13 amino acids. In DNA form, the CDR3 reads TGTGCCAGCAGCGTAGGGGCCCACAATGAGCAGTTCTTC. Protein: CASSVGAHNEQFF.

As regards this clone: Other DNA sequences of this sample code for an identical CDR3. The chain recombines TRBV6-5 with TRBJ2-7, with TRBD2 matching over 10 bases. Trimming took 2 bases from V and 2 from J; bases not matched to a gene: 6. Germline CDR1 is MNHEY and CDR2 is SVGAGI. CDR3 length: 16 residues. This CDR3 reads CASSYGLAGVPYEQYF. The CDR3 nucleotides read TGTGCCAGCAGTTACGGGCTAGCGGGGGTCCCCTACGAGCAGTACTTC.